A single sample is the source of the 31 T cell receptor beta chains below, sequenced in a study of cytomegalovirus exposure and HLA in healthy donors (dated by TCRdb to about 2017). Library preparation used the immunoSEQ multiplex PCR assay. TCRdb mirrors the immuneACCESS table, restricted to in-frame sequences. Some clones are absent from its copies; in checked studies, under half trace to an unresolved V gene, and the reason for the others is unknown. This sample has 250,000 to 300,000 clones in its table, and 90% of those were observed once. In total, the top ten clones hold less than 0.4% of the sample. Sequenced sample: PBMCs. These receptors were obtained from a woman between 18 and 29 years old in good health and CMV-seronegative.

V gene TRBV10-3 combines with J gene TRBJ1-2; D is ambiguous. From germline, CDR1 is ENHRY and CDR2 SYGVKD. CDR3 length equals 13 residues. V dropped 2 bases and J dropped 0 bases, with 4 bases sitting between them. CDR3 DNA sequence: TGTGCCATCAGTGAGGGGCCTAACTATGGCTACACCTTC. It specifies CAISEGPNYGYTF.

The chain combines TRBV28 with TRBJ2-1, with TRBD1 matching over 8 bases. V trimming: 3 bases; J trimming: 3 bases; junction bases outside the gene matches: 4. This CDR3 is 15 amino acids long. Per germline, CDR1 MDHEN and CDR2 SYDVKM. CDR3 sequence (DNA): TGTGCCAGCAGTTTGGACAGGGCCCTCTACAATGAGCAGTTCTTC. Protein: CASSLDRALYNEQFF.

For the CDR3, the DNA is TGTGCCACTCAGGGGGCGTACACCGGGGAGCTGTTTTTT. It codes for CATQGAYTGELFF. This chain links TRBV19 with TRBJ2-2, with 8 nucleotides matching TRBD1. Germline V gene sequence: CDR1 LNHDA, CDR2 SQIVND (reference sequence). The CDR3 contains 13 residues. After removal of 10 bases from V and 3 bases from J, the junction contained 4 bases not matched to a gene.

The chain carries TRBV9 and TRBJ2-2, with D unclear. V dropped 0 bases and J dropped 0 bases, with 6 bases sitting between them. The CDR3 extends over 15 amino acids. From germline, CDR1 is SGDLS and CDR2 YYNGEE. For the CDR3, the DNA is TGTGCCAGCAGCGTAGCCCAGGCGAACACCGGGGAGCTGTTTTTT. Its translation: CASSVAQANTGELFF.

This rearrangement joins TRBV4-3 to TRBJ2-5; no reliable D call. Germline CDR1 reads LGHNA; CDR2 reads YSLEER. CDR3 size: 16 residues. V lost 1 base and J 1 base, leaving 13 bases between the germline ends. CDR3 loop: CASSQGLIERQETQYF. CDR3 DNA sequence: TGCGCCAGCAGCCAAGGTCTTATCGAGCGCCAAGAGACCCAGTACTTC.

Only a few counts were recorded for this clone. The V and J genes are TRBV2 and TRBJ1-2, with 9 positions matching TRBD1. In germline, CDR1 is SNHLY, CDR2 FYNNEI. This CDR3 comprises 14 residues. V was clipped by 8 bases and J by 3 bases; unmatched bases: 7. CDR3 amino acids: CASYYRDRDYGYTF. For the CDR3, the DNA is TGTGCCAGCTATTACCGGGACAGGGACTATGGCTACACCTTC.

The chain is built from TRBV28 and TRBJ2-3, with D uncertain. V lost 7 bases and J 5 bases, leaving 4 bases between the germline ends. CDR1 and CDR2 (germline): MDHEN, SYDVKM. This CDR3 has 10 residues. CDR3 in amino acids: CASKQDTQYF. The CDR3 bases are TGTGCCAGCAAGCAAGATACGCAGTATTTT.

This chain uses TRBV4-1 with TRBJ1-3; D might be TRBD1 (6 bases). The length of the CDR3 is 14 residues. CDR1 and CDR2 from the germline V gene are MGHRA and YSYEKL. Trimming took off 8 bases at V and 1 base at J, with 12 bases between the two ends. The CDR3 bases are TGCGCCAGCGCAGGGGCGGAATCTGGAAACACCATATATTTT. This codes for CASAGAESGNTIYF.

The rearrangement links TRBV28 to TRBJ1-5, with D maybe TRBD1 (5 bases). Trimming removed 6 bases from V and 8 bases from J, with 14 bases in between. The CDR3 is 13 residues long. Germline V gene sequence: CDR1 MDHEN, CDR2 SYDVKM. The CDR3 DNA follows: TGTGCCAGCAGCCCTGGGGGGGTTGAGCCCCAGCATTTT. Its translation: CASSPGGVEPQHF.

V usage is TRBV10-1 and J usage is TRBJ2-5; tentatively, D is TRBD2 (5 bases). This CDR3 spans 14 amino acids. Germline CDR1 and CDR2: WNHNN and SYGVQD (reference sequence). Trimming removed 2 bases at V and 5 bases at J, with 12 bases between. The chain's CDR3 is CASSEGLGFETQYF. The CDR3 coding sequence is TGCGCCAGCAGTGAGGGACTTGGTTTTGAGACCCAGTACTTC.

The gene calls are TRBV6-1 and TRBJ1-3; unclear D gene. Between the trimmed V and J ends, which lost 3 bases and 1 base, there was a span of 7 bases. The CDR3 totals 14 residues. Germline CDR1 MNHNS, CDR2 SASEGT. The CDR3 loop is CASSERWSGNTIYF. The CDR3 DNA sequence: TGTGCCAGCAGTGAGAGGTGGTCTGGAAACACCATATATTTT.

The chain recombines TRBV7-3 with TRBJ2-1; 10 bases match TRBD2. Germline trimming cut 1 base from V and 1 base from J; bases unmatched to any gene: 1. The germline CDR1 and CDR2 sequences are SGHTA and FQGTGA. The CDR3 is 16 residues long. CDR3 sequence reads: CASSLILAGSYNEQFF. As DNA, the CDR3 is TGTGCCAGCAGCTTAATACTAGCGGGGTCCTACAATGAGCAGTTCTTC.

A single count supports this clone. The V call is TRBV30, the J call TRBJ1-1, with D possibly being TRBD1 (5 bases). CDR1 is GTSNPN, CDR2 SVGIG, per germline (reference sequence). V was trimmed by 1 base and J by 6 bases, leaving 12 bases between them. The CDR3 sequence is 13 residues long. The CDR3 sequence: CAWSGQDSPEAFF. DNA of the CDR3: TGTGCCTGGAGTGGTCAAGACAGCCCTGAAGCTTTCTTT.

The rearrangement joins TRBV28 to TRBJ2-2; 8 bases map to TRBD1. CDR1 is MDHEN, CDR2 SYDVKM, per germline. The CDR3 totals 16 residues. V lost 8 bases and J lost 7; bases outside the gene matches: 15. CDR3 coding DNA: TGTGCCAGCCAGTTTATTGGGACAGGTGTGGGCGGGGAGCTGTTTTTT. It translates to CASQFIGTGVGGELFF.

The J gene is TRBJ1-2, the V gene TRBV20-1; no reliable D call. Germline CDR1 DFQATT, CDR2 SNEGSKA (reference sequence). V was clipped by 1 base and J by 6 bases, with 6 bases between them. The length of the CDR3 is 11 residues. The CDR3 spells CSARVPDGYTF. CDR3 coding DNA: TGCAGTGCTAGAGTCCCAGATGGCTACACCTTC.

The genes are TRBV5-4 and TRBJ2-7; D uncertain. Trimming left V 0 bases short and J 5 bases short, with 9 bases between. The germline CDR1 and CDR2 sequences are SGHNT and YYREEE (reference sequence). The CDR3 contains 13 residues. The CDR3 DNA sequence: TGTGCCAGCAGCTTGGTGCCCTCTAACGAGCAGTACTTC. Translation: CASSLVPSNEQYF.

The rearrangement links TRBV6-6 to TRBJ1-1, with D possibly matching TRBD1 (6 bases). The V and J ends lost 3 bases and 1 base respectively, with 9 bases between them. Germline-derived CDR1 and CDR2 are MNHNY and SVGAGI (reference sequence). CDR3 length: 14 amino acids. The CDR3 loop reads CASSYTGKNTEAFF. CDR3 nucleotides: TGTGCCAGCAGTTATACAGGGAAGAACACTGAAGCTTTCTTT.

In nucleotides, the CDR3 is TGTGCCAGTAGCCTAACTAGCGGGGGCTACGAGCAGTACTTC. It yields the protein CASSLTSGGYEQYF. The chain joins TRBV19 to TRBJ2-7; 11 nucleotides agree with TRBD2. The CDR3 is 14 amino acids. V lost 6 bases and J lost 3; bases outside the gene matches: 4. CDR1 and CDR2 from the germline V gene are LNHDA and SQIVND (reference sequence). Supplemented by reference TRBV19 and TRBJ2-7, the full variable domain reads DGGITQSPKYLFRKEGQNVTLSCEQNLNHDAMYWYRQDPGQGLRLIYYSQIVNDFQKGDIAEGYSVSREKKESFPLTVTSAQKNPTAFYLCASSLTSGGYEQYFGPGTRLTVT.

This clone was seen just once. The genes are TRBV6-5 and TRBJ1-2; D remains ambiguous. The germline gives CDR1 MNHEY, CDR2 SVGAGI. V was trimmed by 6 bases and J by 0 bases, leaving 5 bases between them. The CDR3 covers 12 residues. The CDR3 loop reads CASRVANYGYTF. CDR3 nucleotides: TGTGCCAGCAGGGTAGCTAACTATGGCTACACCTTC.

This clone has just one count. The V gene is TRBV10-2, the J gene TRBJ2-3; 10 bases line up with TRBD1. With V trimmed by 6 bases and J by 0 bases, 6 bases remained unmatched. The CDR3 length is 16 residues. Germline CDR1 and CDR2: WSHSY and SAAADI. The chain's CDR3 is CASSAPGQGSTDTQYF. DNA for the CDR3: TGCGCCAGCAGCGCTCCGGGACAGGGGAGCACAGATACGCAGTATTTT.

About this clone: Other DNA sequences in this specimen translate into the identical CDR3. The CDR3 DNA reads as TGTGCCAGCAGTCGAATAGCGGGGGGCTACAATGAGCAGTTCTTC. As protein: CASSRIAGGYNEQFF. The V call is TRBV6-5, the J call TRBJ2-1; 10 nucleotides align to TRBD2. Germline CDR1 reads MNHEY; CDR2 reads SVGAGI. This CDR3 has 15 residues. Trimming took 5 bases from V and 3 from J; bases not matched to a gene: 4.

This clone was recorded once. The chain combines TRBV29-1 with TRBJ2-1, with D perhaps matching TRBD2 (5 bases). Trimming removed 0 bases from V and 4 bases from J, with 10 bases in between. The CDR3 runs 14 residues. Germline lookup yields CDR1 SQVTM and CDR2 ANQGSEA. The CDR3 loop is CSVEDSDWYNEQFF. The CDR3 DNA reads as TGCAGCGTTGAAGATTCGGACTGGTACAATGAGCAGTTCTTC.

V gene TRBV9 combines with J gene TRBJ2-5, with 14 nucleotides matching TRBD2. Looked up from germline, CDR1 is SGDLS and CDR2 is YYNGEE. After removal of 4 bases from V and 5 bases from J, the junction contained 16 bases not matched to a gene. The CDR3 is 19 residues long. CDR3 coding DNA: TGTGCCAGCAGCTCCGAACTGACTAGCGGGGGGGCTAAGGGCGAGACCCAGTACTTC. It encodes CASSSELTSGGAKGETQYF. Combining the CDR3 with reference TRBV9 and TRBJ2-5 gives the whole variable domain DSGVTQTPKHLITATGQRVTLRCSPRSGDLSVYWYQQSLDQGLQFLIQYYNGEERAKGNILERFSAQQFPDLHSELNLSSLELGDSALYFCASSSELTSGGAKGETQYFGPGTRLLVL.

The V and J genes are TRBV12-5 and TRBJ2-6; tentatively, D is TRBD1 (5 bases). Deletions cut 5 bases from V and 5 bases from J, with 22 bases between. Germline V gives CDR1 LGHNT, CDR2 FRNRAP. The CDR3 loop spans 18 amino acids. For the CDR3, the DNA is TGTGCTAGTGGTGTGCCATGTGCAGGACAAAGTCGGGCCAACGTCCTGACTTTC. Translation: CASGVPCAGQSRANVLTF. The full variable domain, with the rest looked up from reference TRBV12-5 and TRBJ2-6, is DARVTQTPRHKVTEMGQEVTMRCQPILGHNTVFWYRQTMMQGLELLAYFRNRAPLDDSGMPKDRFSAEMPDATLATLKIQPSEPRDSAVYFCASGVPCAGQSRANVLTFGAGSRLTVL.

The chain carries TRBV7-6 and TRBJ1-2; 9 bases map to TRBD1. The V gene end was trimmed by 5 bases and the J gene end by 6 bases; junction bases not matched to a gene: 10. The CDR3 is made up of 15 amino acids. In germline, CDR1 is SGHVS, CDR2 FNYEAQ. CDR3 nucleotides: TGTGCCAGCAGCCCCGGACAGGGGCCTGGGGATGGCTACACCTTC. Protein sequence: CASSPGQGPGDGYTF. Variable domain in full (rest from reference TRBV7-6 and TRBJ1-2): GAGVSQSPRYKVTKRGQDVALRCDPISGHVSLYWYRQALGQGPEFLTYFNYEAQQDKSGLPNDRFSAERPEGSISTLTIQRTEQRDSAMYRCASSPGQGPGDGYTFGSGTRLTVV.

The V call is TRBV18, the J call TRBJ2-5, with D perhaps TRBD2 (5 bases). This CDR3 comprises 12 residues. The ends were cut back, 3 bases at V and 3 bases at J, with 5 bases in the middle. Germline V gives CDR1 KGHSH, CDR2 LQKENI. CDR3 sequence: CASSPGEETQYF. The CDR3 nucleotides read TGTGCCAGCTCACCCGGGGAAGAGACCCAGTACTTC.

In its sample, this clone was seen a few times. The rearrangement uses TRBV10-1 and TRBJ1-2, with 7 bases fitting TRBD1. Germline CDR1 is WNHNN and CDR2 is SYGVQD (reference sequence). There are 16 residues in the CDR3. Losses at the gene ends were 3 bases for V and 3 bases for J; bases not matched to a gene: 10. Here the CDR3 DNA reads TGCGCCAGCAGTGAAGGATTGAGGGGGCAAGACTATGGCTACACCTTC. Translating gives CASSEGLRGQDYGYTF.

J is TRBJ1-4 and V is TRBV4-2; D gene ambiguous. CDR3 length equals 17 residues. Germline V lookup: CDR1 LGHNA, CDR2 YNFKEQ. Deletions cut 0 bases from V and 0 bases from J, with 11 bases between. CDR3 nucleotides: TGTGCCAGCAGCCAAGATGTTACGGGTACAACTAATGAAAAACTGTTTTTT. Amino acid sequence: CASSQDVTGTTNEKLFF.

This clone has a single count. This sequence joins TRBV28 and TRBJ1-5; the D is unclear. Trimming removed 4 bases from V and 7 bases from J, with 11 bases in between. Germline CDR1 MDHEN, CDR2 SYDVKM. CDR3 length: 13 amino acids. The CDR3 here is CASSWAVSQPQHF. In nucleotides, the CDR3 is TGTGCCAGCAGTTGGGCAGTCTCCCAGCCCCAGCATTTT.

The table lists this clone with a few counts. The rearrangement links TRBV4-1 to TRBJ2-3; D might be TRBD2 (5 bases). The CDR3 is 15 amino acids. V was trimmed by 1 base and J by 3 bases, leaving 11 bases between them. CDR1 is MGHRA and CDR2 is YSYEKL in the germline V gene. CDR3 in amino acids: CASSQGPGGTDTQYF. In DNA form, the CDR3 reads TGCGCCAGCAGCCAAGGGCCCGGCGGGACAGATACGCAGTATTTT.

The genes are TRBV19 and TRBJ1-5, with TRBD1 matching over 8 bases. Germline V CDR1 and CDR2: LNHDA, SQIVND (reference sequence). CDR3 length equals 14 residues. Trimming at V came to 7 bases and at J to 6 bases, leaving 8 bases not matched to a gene. CDR3 DNA sequence: TGTGCCAGTAACTCGGACAGGGTTGGTCAGCCCCAGCATTTT. This translates into CASNSDRVGQPQHF.